This T cell receptor (beta chain) was retrieved from a study of T-cell memory formation after mild COVID-19. The overall study: The study found TCR clusters largely donor specific.

A note on this clonotype: Its antigen is still unknown.

Looked up from germline, CDR1 is SGHTA and CDR2 is FQGNSA. This CDR3 contains 12 residues. V lost 5 bases to trimming and J lost 10 bases; unmatched junction nucleotides: 7. Researchers used 5'RACE with constant-segment primers to make TCR alpha and TCR beta cDNA libraries that carry sample barcodes and UMIs. TCRdb analysed the 5' RACE reads with MiXCR anew, one entry per CDR3 protein. The sample lists more than 4,500 distinct CDR3 sequences; over 20% were seen once. Whole-study findings and limits: Second-wave clones peaking on day 37 lacked confirmed SARS-CoV-2 specificity. Contracting CD8+ clones were enriched in EMRA, CD4+ mainly in CM and EM.

The sequence came from an adult who had mild COVID-19 (a few samples of this study predate the infection). Cell type and time point are not known. The V and J genes are TRBV7-2 and TRBJ1-2, with 7 bases aligning to TRBD1. The sequenced sample consisted of PBMCs or a T cell subset sorted from them (not recorded which). The CDR3 spells CASSPRDSHYTF. The CDR3 DNA is TGTGCCAGCAGCCCTCGGGACAGCCACTACACCTTC.